Listed below are T cell receptor beta chains from one sample, sequenced in a study of identical twins. TCRdb ran MiXCR on the 5' RACE reads and lists one entry per CDR3 protein. The table lists about 500,000 distinct CDR3 sequences, approximately 14% of them singletons, with approximately 1% in the top ten. The same data also went into a second study, on yellow fever vaccine responses in identical twins.

Sequenced material: CD4+ T cells sorted from blood. The receptors were gathered from a woman younger than 35 in good health. CDR3s include the opening cysteine and the closing phenylalanine or tryptophan. The order of the fields is CDR3 length, clone size, J gene, V gene, D gene, CDR3 DNA, CDR3 protein. A D gene is named only where the DNA matches it firmly. Size tells how often a clone was seen (once, few, many) or the class of an expanded clone, and some rows leave it out.

16 - TRBJ2-6 TRBV23-1 - TGCGCCAGCAGTCAAACAGAGCACTCTGGGGCCAACGTCCTGACTTTC CASSQTEHSGANVLTF
15 - TRBJ1-5 TRBV28 TRBD1 TGTGCCAGCAGCCGCGCCGGGACAGGGGGTCAGCCCCAGCATTTT CASSRAGTGGQPQHF
15 few TRBJ2-1 TRBV7-2 TRBD2 TGTGCCAGCAGCAAGACCGGGACTACCTACAATGAGCAGTTCTTC CASSKTGTTYNEQFF
15 few TRBJ2-7 TRBV6-1 - TGTGCCAGCAGTGAGGCCCGATCGGCCCACTACGAGCAGTACTTC CASSEARSAHYEQYF
15 few TRBJ2-7 TRBV20-1 TRBD2 TGCAGTGCCAAAGGTCTTAGCGGGAGGGCCTGGGAGCAGTACTTC CSAKGLSGRAWEQYF
16 - TRBJ2-7 TRBV19 TRBD2 TGTGCCAGTAGTTTACGCCTAGCGGGGAGCTCCTACGAGCAGTACTTC CASSLRLAGSSYEQYF
15 - TRBJ2-3 TRBV5-1 TRBD2 TGCGCCAGCAGTCCTATAGCGGGAGTCGGAGATACGCAGTATTTT CASSPIAGVGDTQYF
12 many TRBJ1-5 TRBV20-1 - TGCAGTGGAGGGGCTAGCAATCAGCCCCAGCATTTT CSGGASNQPQHF
13 - TRBJ2-7 TRBV29-1 - TGCAGCGTTGGGATCGGCGGAGTCTACGAGCAGTACTTC CSVGIGGVYEQYF
16 few TRBJ2-3 TRBV7-9 - TGTGCCAGCAGCTTAAGGAGGACGGGAGAAACAGATACGCAGTATTTT CASSLRRTGETDTQYF
13 many TRBJ2-1 TRBV11-1 - TGTGCCAGCAGCTTAAAGAGGATTGATGAGCAGTTCTTC CASSLKRIDEQFF
12 - TRBJ2-5 TRBV20-1 - TGCAGTGCTAGACCGGGGCAAGAGACCCAGTACTTC CSARPGQETQYF
14 few TRBJ1-1 TRBV11-2 - TGTGCCAGCAGCTCCCCGGGCGAGGGTATTGAAGCTTTCTTT CASSSPGEGIEAFF
13 many TRBJ2-7 TRBV12-3/TRBV12-4 TRBD2 TGTGCCAGCGCGGCTAGCGGAACCTACGAGCAGTACTTC CASAASGTYEQYF
12 - TRBJ2-1 TRBV11-1 - TGTGCCAGCAGCTTAAGTCGGCATGAGCAGTTCTTC CASSLSRHEQFF
16 - TRBJ2-3 TRBV11-2 - TGTGCCAGCAGCCCACACCTCCCCGGACAAACAGATACGCAGTATTTT CASSPHLPGQTDTQYF
12 few TRBJ2-7 TRBV7-6 - TGTGCCAGCAGCCTTCGACTAGACGAGCAGTACTTC CASSLRLDEQYF
14 - TRBJ2-1 TRBV29-1 - TGCAGCGTTAGAGGCAGGGGGGGATACAATGAGCAGTTCTTC CSVRGRGGYNEQFF
15 few TRBJ2-1 TRBV24-1 TRBD1 TGTGCCACCAGTGATTTGACAGGGGGGTACAATGAGCAGTTCTTC CATSDLTGGYNEQFF
12 few TRBJ2-5 TRBV20-1 - TGCAGTGCTCAGACAACCGAAGAGACCCAGTACTTC CSAQTTEETQYF
11 - TRBJ1-1 TRBV30 - TGTGCCTGGGTCCTCGGGAGCGGAGCTTTCTTT CAWVLGSGAFF
13 few TRBJ1-1 TRBV12-3/TRBV12-4 - TGTGCCAGCAGTAACCGAGGCGACGCTGAAGCTTTCTTT CASSNRGDAEAFF
13 - TRBJ2-7 TRBV5-6 - TGTGCCAGCAGCTCGATCGGTCGGCCCGAGCAGTACTTC CASSSIGRPEQYF
14 - TRBJ2-5 TRBV27 - TGTGCCAGCAGTTTATCGTTCAGGAGAGAGACCCAGTACTTC CASSLSFRRETQYF
16 many TRBJ2-5 TRBV15 - TGTGCCACCAGCAGGCAGGACTTTCAGTACCAAGAGACCCAGTACTTC CATSRQDFQYQETQYF
15 - TRBJ2-5 TRBV15 - TGTGCCACCAGCTCCCGGGCCGTCAACCAAGAGACCCAGTACTTC CATSSRAVNQETQYF
13 few TRBJ1-1 TRBV9 - TGTGCCAGCAGCGGACCCAAGAACACTGAAGCTTTCTTT CASSGPKNTEAFF
15 many TRBJ2-3 TRBV6-5 - TGTGCCACCGCCGTCGTCCCTGTTGGGTTAGATACGCAGTATTTT CATAVVPVGLDTQYF
15 - TRBJ2-3 TRBV3-1 TRBD2 TGTGCCAGCACCTTGGCGCTAGCGGATTCGAAAACGCAGTATTTT CASTLALADSKTQYF
12 - TRBJ1-4 TRBV6-5 - TGTGCCAGCAGTTTCCTAAACGAAAAACTGTTTTTT CASSFLNEKLFF
17 - TRBJ2-1 TRBV19 TRBD2 TGTGCCAGTAAGATTGGGACTAGCGGGAGCTCCTACAATGAGCAGTTCTTC CASKIGTSGSSYNEQFF
13 - TRBJ2-6 TRBV30 - TGTGCCTGGAGTGGGGGGGGCCGAAACGTCCTGACTTTC CAWSGGGRNVLTF
13 many TRBJ2-7 TRBV29-1 - TGCAGCGTTGAATCCCCAGATAACTACGAGCAGTACTTC CSVESPDNYEQYF
18 many TRBJ2-4 TRBV5-1 - TGCGCCAGCAGCTTGGGCGGGGACAGTTCGATAGCCAAAAACATTCAGTACTTC CASSLGGDSSIAKNIQYF
16 few TRBJ2-3 TRBV6-5 - TGTGCCAGCAGTTCGGGCAAGAATCAGGGACGGGATACGCAGTATTTT CASSSGKNQGRDTQYF
16 - TRBJ2-1 TRBV20-1 TRBD2 TGCAGTGCTAGAGATCCCAGCGGGGGGGTATACAATGAGCAGTTCTTC CSARDPSGGVYNEQFF
14 - TRBJ2-5 TRBV7-2 - TGTGCCAGCAGCCGCTGGGGGGGCGGAGAGACCCAGTACTTC CASSRWGGGETQYF